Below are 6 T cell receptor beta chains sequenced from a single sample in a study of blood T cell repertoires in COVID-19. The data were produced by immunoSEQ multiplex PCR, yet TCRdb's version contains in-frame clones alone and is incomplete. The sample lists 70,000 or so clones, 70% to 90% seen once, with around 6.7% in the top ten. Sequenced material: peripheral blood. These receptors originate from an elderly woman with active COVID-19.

CDR3 sequence: CASSVVRGNQPQHF. The CDR3 region has the DNA TGTGCCAGCAGCGTAGTACGGGGGAATCAGCCCCAGCATTTT. This chain joins TRBV9 and TRBJ1-5; TRBD1 might be the D (5 bases). V shed 0 bases and J shed 4 bases, with 8 bases lying between them. This CDR3 has 14 amino acids. Germline V gene data show CDR1 as SGDLS and CDR2 as YYNGEE.

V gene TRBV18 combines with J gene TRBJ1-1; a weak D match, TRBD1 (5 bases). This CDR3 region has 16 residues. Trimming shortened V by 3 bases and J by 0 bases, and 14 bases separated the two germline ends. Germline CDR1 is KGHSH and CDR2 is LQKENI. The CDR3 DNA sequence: TGTGCCAGCTCACCCCAGGGAGGGACCATGAACACTGAAGCTTTCTTT. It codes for CASSPQGGTMNTEAFF.

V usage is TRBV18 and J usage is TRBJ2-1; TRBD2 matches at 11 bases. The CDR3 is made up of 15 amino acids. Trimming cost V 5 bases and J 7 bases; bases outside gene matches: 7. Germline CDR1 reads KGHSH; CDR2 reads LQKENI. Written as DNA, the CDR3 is TGTGCCAGCTCAAAGGGACTAGCGGCCTTGAATGAGCAGTTCTTC. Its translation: CASSKGLAALNEQFF.

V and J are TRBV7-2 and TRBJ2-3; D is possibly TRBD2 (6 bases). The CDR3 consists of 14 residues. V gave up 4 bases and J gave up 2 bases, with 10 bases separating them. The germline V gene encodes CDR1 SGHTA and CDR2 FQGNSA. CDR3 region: CASSSVAATDTQYF. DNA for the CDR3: TGTGCCAGCAGCTCGGTAGCGGCCACAGATACGCAGTATTTT.

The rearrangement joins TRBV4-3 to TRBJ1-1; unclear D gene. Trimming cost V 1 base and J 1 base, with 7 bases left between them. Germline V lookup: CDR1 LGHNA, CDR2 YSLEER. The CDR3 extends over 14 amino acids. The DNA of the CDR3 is TGCGCCAGCAGCCAAGCTTACACGAACACTGAAGCTTTCTTT. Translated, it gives CASSQAYTNTEAFF.

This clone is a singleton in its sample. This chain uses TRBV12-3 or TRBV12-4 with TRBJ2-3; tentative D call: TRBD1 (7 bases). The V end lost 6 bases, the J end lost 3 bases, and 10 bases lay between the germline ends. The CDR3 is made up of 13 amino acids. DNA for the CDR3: TGTGCCAGCAGGGAGGGGGCTACAGATACGCAGTATTTT. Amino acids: CASREGATDTQYF.